The 8 T cell receptor beta chains given below trace back to one sample, sequenced in a study of beta chain features in type 1 diabetes. Findings of the study overall: Shorter TCRB CDR3s, moderately but significantly so, were found in Type 1 diabetes patients in all four CD4+ subsets.

No antigen has been identified for these receptors. Expressed TCRB transcripts were sequenced, since all the RNA that had been isolated was reverse transcribed. The table came from immunoSEQ multiplex PCR; TCRdb's copy has only in-frame clones and leaves some out. The data contain about 170,000 clones, 7% to 9% of them singletons. Sequencing was done on a sample of central memory CD4+ T cells from blood. All receptors come from a man aged 18 to 29 with type 1 diabetes.

Points on this clone: At one end, the junction sequence differs from germline, possibly due to a read error. This chain connects TRBV5-4 to TRBJ2-1; TRBD1 might be the D (6 bases). This CDR3 contains 17 residues. The germline gives CDR1 SGHNT, CDR2 YYREEE (reference sequence). This CDR3 reads CASSQGGTFRSYNEQFF. CDR3 nucleotides: TGCGCCAGCAGCCAAGGTGGGACATTCCGCTCCTACAATGAGCAGTTCTTC.

The chain's CDR3 is CAWSFHLFSGEQYF. The DNA for the CDR3 is TGTGCCTGGAGTTTCCACCTCTTCTCCGGCGAGCAGTACTTC. The chain recombines TRBV30 with TRBJ2-7, with D hard to call. The germline V gene encodes CDR1 GTSNPN and CDR2 SVGIG (reference sequence). Trimming took 2 bases from V and 6 from J, leaving 17 bases between them. The CDR3 has 14 residues. The full variable domain, in which reference TRBV30 and TRBJ2-7 provide the parts outside the CDR3, is SQTIHQWPATLVQPVGSPLSLECTVEGTSNPNLYWYRQAAGRGLQLLFYSVGIGQISSEVPQNLSASRPQDRQFILSSKKLLLSDSGFYLCAWSFHLFSGEQYFGPGTRLTVT.

The chain combines TRBV5-4 with TRBJ2-7; 13 bases line up with TRBD2. Unmatched junction bases numbered 5, after V lost 5 bases and J lost 6 bases. Looked up from germline, CDR1 is SGHNT and CDR2 is YYREEE (reference sequence). CDR3 size: 14 residues. For the CDR3, the DNA is TGTGCCAGCAGGCCGGGACTAGCGGGATCCGAGCAGTACTTC. It translates to CASRPGLAGSEQYF.

The chain uses TRBV12-5 and TRBJ1-1; no reliable D call. CDR1 and CDR2 (germline): LGHNT, FRNRAP. CDR3 length: 12 residues. Trimming took 6 bases from V and 4 from J, leaving 9 bases between them. The CDR3 region has the DNA TGTGCTAGTGGAGCAGGATCCACTGAAGCTTTCTTT. As protein: CASGAGSTEAFF. Full variable domain (missing parts from reference TRBV12-5 and TRBJ1-1): DARVTQTPRHKVTEMGQEVTMRCQPILGHNTVFWYRQTMMQGLELLAYFRNRAPLDDSGMPKDRFSAEMPDATLATLKIQPSEPRDSAVYFCASGAGSTEAFFGQGTRLTVV.

There are a few counts of this clone. CDR3 DNA sequence: TGTGCCAGCACCTGGGACACGGGAAGCAATCAGCCCCAGCATTTT. Amino acids: CASTWDTGSNQPQHF. V gene TRBV2 combines with J gene TRBJ1-5; possibly TRBD1 for D (6 bases). The CDR3 contains 15 residues. Trimming stripped 7 bases from V and 1 base from J, with 14 bases between. CDR1 is SNHLY, CDR2 FYNNEI, per germline. The whole variable domain, filled in from reference TRBV2 and TRBJ1-5, reads EPEVTQTPSHQVTQMGQEVILRCVPISNHLYFYWYRQILGQKVEFLVSFYNNEISEKSEIFDDQFSVERPDGSNFTLKIRSTKLEDSAMYFCASTWDTGSNQPQHFGDGTRLSIL.

The chain couples TRBV5-1 to TRBJ1-2; unclear D gene. CDR3 size: 15 residues. Trimming took 0 bases from V and 4 from J, leaving 13 bases between them. Germline values: CDR1 SGHRS, CDR2 YFSETQ. CDR3 sequence: CASSLGGSPAYGYTF. CDR3 DNA: TGCGCCAGCAGCTTGGGTGGCAGTCCTGCCTATGGCTACACCTTC.

This clone was detected a few times. The genes are TRBV6-1 and TRBJ2-5; maybe TRBD2 (5 bases). Germline V gives CDR1 MNHNS, CDR2 SASEGT. The CDR3 is made up of 13 amino acids. Trimming removed 7 bases from V and 5 bases from J, with 14 bases in between. Here the CDR3 DNA reads TGTGCCAGCAAGCTAGCTAGTACCGAGACCCAGTACTTC. The encoded protein is CASKLASTETQYF.

V usage is TRBV28 and J usage is TRBJ1-5; 9 bases are shared with TRBD1. V shed 8 bases, J shed 1 base, and the junction held 15 bases outside the gene matches. CDR3 size: 18 residues. Germline V gene sequence: CDR1 MDHEN, CDR2 SYDVKM. The CDR3 region has the DNA TGTGCCAGCCATAACGAAGGACAGGGGATTGGAAGCAATCAGCCCCAGCATTTT. Translation: CASHNEGQGIGSNQPQHF.